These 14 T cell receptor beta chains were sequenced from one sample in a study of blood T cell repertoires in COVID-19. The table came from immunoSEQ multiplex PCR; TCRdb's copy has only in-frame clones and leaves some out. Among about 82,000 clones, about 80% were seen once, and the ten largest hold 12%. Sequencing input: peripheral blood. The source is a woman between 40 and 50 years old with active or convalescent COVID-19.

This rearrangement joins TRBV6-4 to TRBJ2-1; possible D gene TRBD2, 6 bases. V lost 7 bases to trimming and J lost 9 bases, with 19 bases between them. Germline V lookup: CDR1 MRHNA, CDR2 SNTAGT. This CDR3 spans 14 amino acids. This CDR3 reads CASKVETGDGEQFF. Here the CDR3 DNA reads TGTGCCAGCAAAGTAGAGACGGGAGACGGTGAGCAGTTCTTC.

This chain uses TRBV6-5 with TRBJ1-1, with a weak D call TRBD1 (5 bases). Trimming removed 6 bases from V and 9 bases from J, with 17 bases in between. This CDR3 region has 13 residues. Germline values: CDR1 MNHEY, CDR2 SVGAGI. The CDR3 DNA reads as TGTGCCAGCAGCAAGCCAACAGGTACTAAAGCTTTCTTT. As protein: CASSKPTGTKAFF.

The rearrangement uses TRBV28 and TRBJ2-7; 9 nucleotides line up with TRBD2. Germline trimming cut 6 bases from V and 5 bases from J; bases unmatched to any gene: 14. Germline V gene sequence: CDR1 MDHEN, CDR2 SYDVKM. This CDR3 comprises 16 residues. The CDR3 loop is CASSPAGWREGDEQYF. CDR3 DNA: TGTGCCAGCAGCCCCGCGGGGTGGCGGGAGGGGGACGAGCAGTACTTC.

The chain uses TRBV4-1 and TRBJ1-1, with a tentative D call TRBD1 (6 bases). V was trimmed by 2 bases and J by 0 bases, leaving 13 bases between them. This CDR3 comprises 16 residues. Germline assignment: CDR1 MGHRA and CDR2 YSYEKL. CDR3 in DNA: TGCGCCAGCAGCCAATCCCGGGGGGCTGTGAACACTGAAGCTTTCTTT. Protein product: CASSQSRGAVNTEAFF.

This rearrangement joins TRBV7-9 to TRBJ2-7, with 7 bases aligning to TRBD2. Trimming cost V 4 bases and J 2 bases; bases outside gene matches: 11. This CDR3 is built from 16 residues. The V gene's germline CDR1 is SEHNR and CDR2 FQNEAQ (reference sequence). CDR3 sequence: CASSSQVAGSTYEQYF. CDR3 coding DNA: TGTGCCAGCAGCTCCCAGGTAGCGGGTTCCACCTACGAGCAGTACTTC.

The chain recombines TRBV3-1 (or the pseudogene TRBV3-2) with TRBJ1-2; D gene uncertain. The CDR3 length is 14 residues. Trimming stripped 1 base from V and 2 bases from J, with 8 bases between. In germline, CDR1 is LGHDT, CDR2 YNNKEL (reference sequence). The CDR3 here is CASSQGTKNYGYTF. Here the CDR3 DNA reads TGTGCCAGCAGCCAAGGAACTAAAAACTATGGCTACACCTTC.

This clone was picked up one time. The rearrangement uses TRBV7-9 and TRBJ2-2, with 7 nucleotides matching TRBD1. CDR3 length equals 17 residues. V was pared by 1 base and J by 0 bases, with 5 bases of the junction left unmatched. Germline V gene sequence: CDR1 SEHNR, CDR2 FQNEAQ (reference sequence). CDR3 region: CASSLGRQGANTGELFF. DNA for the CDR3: TGTGCCAGCAGCTTAGGACGACAGGGAGCGAACACCGGGGAGCTGTTTTTT.

CDR3: CATSDPTGGTDTQYF. In DNA form, the CDR3 reads TGTGCCACCAGTGACCCGACAGGGGGCACAGATACGCAGTATTTT. The chain joins TRBV24-1 to TRBJ2-3; 8 positions agree with TRBD1. The CDR3 consists of 15 residues. CDR1 KGHDR and CDR2 SFDVKD come from the germline V gene. With 4 bases clipped from V and 1 base from J, the junction kept 3 bases outside the gene matches.

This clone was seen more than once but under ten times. For the CDR3, the DNA is TGTGCCATCAGTGAGTCGTTGGGACTCGGTAGGGATACGCAGTATTTT. As protein: CAISESLGLGRDTQYF. The V call is TRBV10-3, the J call TRBJ2-3; a weak D match, TRBD2 (6 bases). Germline loops: CDR1 ENHRY, CDR2 SYGVKD. Trimming cost V 0 bases and J 6 bases, with 16 bases left between them. This CDR3 has 16 residues.

CDR3 DNA sequence: TGTGCCAGTCGTTCCGGGACTATAGAGACCCAGTACTTC. This codes for CASRSGTIETQYF. The chain uses TRBV19 and TRBJ2-5; 7 nucleotides align to TRBD2. The CDR3 covers 13 residues. V lost 8 bases and J lost 4; bases outside the gene matches: 7. The germline CDR1 and CDR2 sequences are LNHDA and SQIVND (reference sequence).

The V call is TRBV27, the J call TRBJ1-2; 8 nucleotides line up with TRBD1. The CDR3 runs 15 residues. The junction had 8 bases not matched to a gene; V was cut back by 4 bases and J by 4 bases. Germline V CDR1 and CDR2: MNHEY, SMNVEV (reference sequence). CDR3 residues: CASSSRDRSGYGYTF. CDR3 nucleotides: TGTGCCAGCAGTTCCAGGGACAGGTCGGGCTATGGCTACACCTTC.

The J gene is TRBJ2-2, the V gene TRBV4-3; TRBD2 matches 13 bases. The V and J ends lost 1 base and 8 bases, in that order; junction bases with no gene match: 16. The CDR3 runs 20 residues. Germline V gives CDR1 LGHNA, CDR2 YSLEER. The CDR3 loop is CASSQAPLGLAGVVSGELFF. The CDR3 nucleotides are TGCGCCAGCAGCCAAGCCCCTCTCGGACTAGCGGGAGTAGTATCGGGGGAGCTGTTTTTT.

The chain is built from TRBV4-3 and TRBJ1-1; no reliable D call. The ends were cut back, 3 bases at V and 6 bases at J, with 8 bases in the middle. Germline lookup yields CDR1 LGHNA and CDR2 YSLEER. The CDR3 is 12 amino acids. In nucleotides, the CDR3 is TGCGCCAGCAGCCAGGGAGGCCCTGAAGCTTTCTTT. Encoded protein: CASSQGGPEAFF.

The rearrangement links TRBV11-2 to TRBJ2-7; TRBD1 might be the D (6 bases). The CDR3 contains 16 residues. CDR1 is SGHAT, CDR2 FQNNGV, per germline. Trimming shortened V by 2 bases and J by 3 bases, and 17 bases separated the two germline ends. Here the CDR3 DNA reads TGTGCCAGCAGCTTAACAGGGTCAACGCCTTTCTACGAGCAGTACTTC. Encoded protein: CASSLTGSTPFYEQYF.